These 9 T cell receptor beta chains came from one sample sequenced in a study of blood T cell repertoires in COVID-19. The assay was immunoSEQ multiplex PCR, and TCRdb's table has in-frame clones only and misses some. The sample has about 190,000 clones, about 86% seen once. Sequencing used peripheral blood. The receptors were gathered from a young man with active or convalescent COVID-19.

V and J are TRBV27 and TRBJ2-7, with D perhaps TRBD2 (7 bases). Germline V CDR1 and CDR2: MNHEY, SMNVEV (reference sequence). Trimming shortened V by 0 bases and J by 4 bases, and 16 bases separated the two germline ends. The CDR3 runs to 16 residues. The CDR3 DNA follows: TGTGCCAGCAGTTTATCTGGGGCGGGGAGGGGGTACGAGCAGTACTTC. As protein: CASSLSGAGRGYEQYF.

This clone was found a few times. The genes are TRBV7-8 and TRBJ2-7; the match to TRBD1 covers 9 bases. The CDR3 totals 15 residues. Germline V lookup: CDR1 SGHVS, CDR2 FQNEAQ. V lost 8 bases and J lost 0; bases outside the gene matches: 8. CDR3 amino acids: CASGPRGQGSYEQYF. The DNA for the CDR3 is TGTGCCAGCGGCCCCAGGGGACAGGGCTCCTACGAGCAGTACTTC. The full variable domain, rest sourced from reference TRBV7-8 and TRBJ2-7, is GAGVSQSPRYKVAKRGQDVALRCDPISGHVSLFWYQQALGQGPEFLTYFQNEAQLDKSGLPSDRFFAERPEGSVSTLKIQRTQQEDSAVYLCASGPRGQGSYEQYFGPGTRLTVT.

Details on this clone: Within the sample, other DNA sequences also encode this same CDR3. This chain links TRBV6-5 with TRBJ2-7; TRBD2 matches at 7 bases. The length of the CDR3 is 13 residues. V lost 2 bases, J lost 4 bases, and 2 bases stayed unmatched. The germline CDR1 and CDR2 sequences are MNHEY and SVGAGI. CDR3 loop: CASSYGGDYEQYF. CDR3 sequence (DNA): TGTGCCAGCAGTTACGGGGGGGATTACGAGCAGTACTTC.

The rearrangement joins TRBV7-2 to TRBJ1-2; perhaps TRBD1 as D (6 bases). There are 15 residues in the CDR3. CDR1 is SGHTA, CDR2 FQGNSA, per germline. V shed 1 base and J shed 6 bases, with 15 bases lying between them. The CDR3 loop reads CASSLEWRGANGYTF. The CDR3 DNA follows: TGTGCCAGCAGCTTAGAATGGCGGGGGGCGAATGGCTACACCTTC.

This chain uses TRBV27 with TRBJ2-1; 8 bases align to TRBD1. V was clipped by 4 bases and J by 4 bases; unmatched bases: 3. CDR3 length: 14 amino acids. Germline V lookup: CDR1 MNHEY, CDR2 SMNVEV (reference sequence). The CDR3 reads CASSSGGNYNEQFF. The CDR3 nucleotides are TGTGCCAGCAGTTCAGGGGGCAATTACAATGAGCAGTTCTTC.

The chain combines TRBV5-1 with TRBJ2-7; D not certain. V dropped 3 bases and J dropped 0 bases, with 16 bases sitting between them. Germline CDR1 reads SGHRS; CDR2 reads YFSETQ. There are 16 residues in the CDR3. The CDR3 coding sequence is TGCGCCAGCAGCTCGGCAGGAAGATATCGCTCCTACGAGCAGTACTTC. It specifies CASSSAGRYRSYEQYF.

The genes are TRBV28 and TRBJ2-7; 8 positions match TRBD2. Germline CDR1 MDHEN, CDR2 SYDVKM. This CDR3 comprises 15 residues. V lost 6 bases and J lost 4; bases outside the gene matches: 11. The CDR3 DNA follows: TGTGCCAGCAGCCGCCCGGGGGGGATCCGGTACGAGCAGTACGTC. Amino acids: CASSRPGGIRYEQYV.

The gene calls are TRBV6-5 and TRBJ2-2; 7 nucleotides match TRBD2. The V segment lost 2 bases and the J segment 4 bases; nucleotides outside the gene matches: 4. In germline, CDR1 is MNHEY, CDR2 SVGAGI. This CDR3 comprises 15 residues. DNA of the CDR3: TGTGCCAGCAGTTACCGGTGGGGGGGCACCGGGGAGCTGTTTTTT. Protein product: CASSYRWGGTGELFF.

The rearrangement links TRBV25-1 to TRBJ1-5; D ambiguous. This CDR3 region has 13 residues. CDR1 and CDR2 (germline): MGHDK, SYGVNS. CDR3 nucleotides: TGTGCTCTGTCGGTTTCTATCAATCAGCCCCAGCATTTT. Its translation: CALSVSINQPQHF.